This entry lists 20 T cell receptor beta chains sequenced from one sample in a study of cytomegalovirus exposure and HLA in healthy donors. Amplification used 60 Vbeta primers and 13 Jbeta primers. The table came from immunoSEQ multiplex PCR; TCRdb's copy has only in-frame clones and leaves some out. This sample has under 150,000 clones, with approximately 83% found just once. The sample consisted of PBMCs. The receptors were gathered from a male donor in good health and CMV-seronegative.

The gene calls are TRBV18 and TRBJ2-7, with TRBD2 matching over 7 bases. Per germline, CDR1 KGHSH and CDR2 LQKENI. V lost 0 bases, J lost 0 bases, and 5 bases stayed unmatched. There are 16 residues in the CDR3. CDR3 sequence reads: CASSPPYRTSSYEQYF. The CDR3 DNA reads TGTGCCAGCTCACCACCGTACAGGACTAGCTCCTACGAGCAGTACTTC. Using reference TRBV18 and TRBJ2-7 for the parts outside the CDR3, the full variable domain is NAGVMQNPRHLVRRRGQEARLRCSPMKGHSHVYWYRQLPEEGLKFMVYLQKENIIDESGMPKERFSAEFPKEGPSILRIQQVVRGDSAAYFCASSPPYRTSSYEQYFGPGTRLTVT.

For this clone: In the same sample, other DNA sequences code for this CDR3. V gene TRBV29-1 combines with J gene TRBJ2-3; D is perhaps TRBD2 (5 bases). Germline V gene sequence: CDR1 SQVTM, CDR2 ANQGSEA. The CDR3 is 12 residues long. V was clipped by 2 bases and J by 3 bases, with 6 bases between them. CDR3 DNA: TGCAGCGTTGAAAGCGGAACAGATACGCAGTATTTT. As protein: CSVESGTDTQYF.

The genes are TRBV2 and TRBJ2-2, with TRBD2 matching 12 bases. The CDR3 is 16 residues long. Germline trimming cut 6 bases from V and 3 bases from J; bases unmatched to any gene: 5. Germline V lookup: CDR1 SNHLY, CDR2 FYNNEI. CDR3 loop: CASRYGTSGYTGELFF. The CDR3 DNA reads TGTGCCAGCAGATACGGGACTAGCGGGTACACCGGGGAGCTGTTTTTT. The full variable domain, in which reference TRBV2 and TRBJ2-2 provide the parts outside the CDR3, is EPEVTQTPSHQVTQMGQEVILRCVPISNHLYFYWYRQILGQKVEFLVSFYNNEISEKSEIFDDQFSVERPDGSNFTLKIRSTKLEDSAMYFCASRYGTSGYTGELFFGEGSRLTVL.

This clone was observed a handful of times. At one boundary the junction diverges from the germline segment, which might be a read error. V and J are TRBV7-9 and TRBJ2-2; D not resolved. Germline V lookup: CDR1 SEHNR, CDR2 FQNEAQ (reference sequence). The CDR3 loop spans 16 amino acids. The CDR3: CSSSSDGTFPAGELFF. CDR3 bases: TGTTCCAGCAGCTCGGATGGTACCTTCCCAGCGGGGGAGCTGTTTTTT.

This chain joins TRBV7-2 and TRBJ2-7; D remains unclear. The length of the CDR3 is 14 residues. Germline CDR1 is SGHTA and CDR2 is FQGNSA. The ends were cut back, 1 base at V and 7 bases at J, with 14 bases in the middle. The CDR3: CASSLGGSSWEQYF. Here the CDR3 DNA reads TGTGCCAGCAGCTTAGGAGGTTCCTCGTGGGAGCAGTACTTC.

This clone turned up a few times. The chain is built from TRBV4-1 and TRBJ2-2; 11 bases match TRBD2. Germline V gene data show CDR1 as MGHRA and CDR2 as YSYEKL. With V trimmed by 6 bases and J by 3 bases, 6 bases remained unmatched. This CDR3 is built from 16 residues. CDR3 nucleotides: TGCGCCAGCAGGCCTGGGACTAGCGGATACACCGGGGAGCTGTTTTTT. Encoded protein: CASRPGTSGYTGELFF.

The chain recombines TRBV5-6 with TRBJ2-5; 12 nucleotides align to TRBD2. Germline CDR1 reads SGHDT; CDR2 reads YYEEEE. This CDR3 region has 15 residues. V shed 5 bases and J 4 bases; nucleotides not matched to a gene: 6. CDR3 residues: CASSKTSGSPETQYF. In nucleotides, the CDR3 is TGTGCCAGCAGTAAGACTAGCGGGAGCCCAGAGACCCAGTACTTC.

The chain recombines TRBV28 with TRBJ2-5, with D possibly TRBD1 on 6 matching bases. CDR3 size: 14 residues. V was pared by 6 bases and J by 5 bases, with 16 bases between. The germline gives CDR1 MDHEN, CDR2 SYDVKM. CDR3 bases: TGTGCCAGCAGCCAACTGAGACAGGAGGAGACCCAGTACTTC. It is translated as CASSQLRQEETQYF.

The rearrangement uses TRBV19 and TRBJ1-2, with 7 nucleotides matching TRBD1. The V segment lost 7 bases and the J segment 6 bases; nucleotides outside the gene matches: 14. This CDR3 region has 15 residues. Germline-derived CDR1 and CDR2 are LNHDA and SQIVND (reference sequence). CDR3 sequence: CASNLAGRGLDGYTF. The CDR3 DNA sequence: TGTGCCAGTAACCTTGCCGGAAGGGGGCTGGATGGCTACACCTTC.

The J gene is TRBJ1-1, the V gene TRBV19; TRBD1 agrees at 7 bases. This CDR3 is built from 14 residues. V dropped 0 bases and J dropped 7; count of bases not matched to a gene: 5. In germline, CDR1 is LNHDA, CDR2 SQIVND (reference sequence). CDR3: CASSIDGQAREAFF. The CDR3 coding sequence is TGTGCCAGTAGTATAGATGGACAGGCACGTGAAGCTTTCTTT.

The V and J genes are TRBV10-1 and TRBJ2-7; 7 bases map to TRBD2. The CDR3 totals 14 residues. V lost 0 bases to trimming and J lost 9 bases; unmatched junction nucleotides: 8. Germline V CDR1 and CDR2: WNHNN, SYGVQD (reference sequence). The CDR3 DNA sequence: TGCGCCAGCAGTGAGTCGGCTAGCGGAAGTAGGCAGTACTTC. This translates into CASSESASGSRQYF.

V is TRBV19 and J is TRBJ1-2, with 7 bases matching TRBD1. Trimming took 0 bases from V and 8 from J; bases not matched to a gene: 12. CDR1 LNHDA and CDR2 SQIVND come from the germline V gene (reference sequence). This CDR3 has 16 amino acids. The CDR3 nucleotides read TGTGCCAGTAGTATAGAACCCTTCAGCGACAGGGACGGCTACACCTTC. Amino acids: CASSIEPFSDRDGYTF.

The chain couples TRBV6-1 to TRBJ1-1; D gene unclear. Germline CDR1 is MNHNS and CDR2 is SASEGT. The germline V and J ends were trimmed by 7 bases and 5 bases, with 5 bases remaining between them. CDR3 length equals 10 residues. CDR3 sequence reads: CASTRTEAFF. For the CDR3, the DNA is TGTGCCAGCACCCGGACTGAAGCTTTCTTT.

The genes are TRBV29-1 and TRBJ1-3; D is possibly TRBD1 (5 bases). Trimming pared 7 bases from V and 0 bases from J, leaving 10 bases between. The CDR3 has 13 residues. Germline V lookup: CDR1 SQVTM, CDR2 ANQGSEA. The CDR3 DNA follows: TGCAGCGGCCGACAGAGCTCTGGAAACACCATATATTTT. Translating it yields CSGRQSSGNTIYF.

The V call is TRBV6-6, the J call TRBJ1-5; possible D gene TRBD1, 6 bases. The CDR3 is 15 residues long. CDR1 and CDR2 from the germline V gene are MNHNY and SVGAGI (reference sequence). Trimming cost V 6 bases and J 2 bases, with 14 bases left between them. The CDR3 DNA reads as TGTGCCAGCAGACCTGCAGGGGATGGCAATCAGCCCCAGCATTTT. Residues: CASRPAGDGNQPQHF.

J is TRBJ1-1 and V is TRBV27, with TRBD1 as a possible D gene (6 bases). The ends were cut back, 7 bases at V and 6 bases at J, with 24 bases in the middle. CDR1 and CDR2 (germline): MNHEY, SMNVEV (reference sequence). The CDR3 length is 16 residues. DNA of the CDR3: TGTGCCAGCATAGAGCTACAGGGTTTTGGGAAACCTGAAGCTTTCTTT. It specifies CASIELQGFGKPEAFF.

The chain is built from TRBV4-3 and TRBJ2-1, with D maybe TRBD1 (5 bases). Germline-derived CDR1 and CDR2 are LGHNA and YSLEER. The CDR3 spans 16 residues. Trimming pared 1 base from V and 1 base from J, leaving 11 bases between. For the CDR3, the DNA is TGCGCCAGCAGCCAAGCAGGGCCCAGTTCCTACAATGAGCAGTTCTTC. Translated: CASSQAGPSSYNEQFF.

This rearrangement joins TRBV6-5 to TRBJ1-1; D ambiguous. Germline V gene sequence: CDR1 MNHEY, CDR2 SVGAGI. This CDR3 has 12 residues. The V end lost 6 bases, the J end lost 0 bases, and 5 bases lay between the germline ends. The CDR3 DNA is TGTGCCAGCAGCATAGTGAACACTGAAGCTTTCTTT. It encodes CASSIVNTEAFF.

This clone was counted a single time. The chain uses TRBV6-5 and TRBJ2-7; TRBD1 matches at 7 bases. This CDR3 is built from 14 residues. Germline V gene lookup returns CDR1 MNHEY and CDR2 SVGAGI. Losses at the gene ends were 3 bases for V and 6 bases for J; bases not matched to a gene: 8. CDR3 DNA: TGTGCCAGCAGTTATCTTACAGGGGATGGCGAGCAGTACTTC. Protein product: CASSYLTGDGEQYF.

For this clone: The same CDR3 can be traced to other DNA sequences in this sample. V is TRBV27 and J is TRBJ2-7; 10 bases are shared with TRBD1. CDR3 length: 14 residues. The V gene's germline CDR1 is MNHEY and CDR2 SMNVEV (reference sequence). V dropped 3 bases and J dropped 2; count of bases not matched to a gene: 1. The CDR3 spells CASSLGTGAYEQYF. In DNA form, the CDR3 reads TGTGCCAGCAGTTTGGGGACAGGGGCCTACGAGCAGTACTTC.